The rows below give T cell receptor beta chains drawn from one sample of a study of human T cells and chemical hapten exposure. TCRdb recomputed calls from the RACE reads with MiXCR, one row per CDR3 protein. This repertoire shows under 55,000 distinct CDR3 sequences, approximately 9.9% found once; its top ten account for around a sixth. The starting material was whole blood, obtained in connection with sensitization to the hapten diphenylcyclopropenone (DPC). These receptors were obtained from a middle-aged woman with alopecia areata. Some clones in this sample may be carry-over from other donors' samples. CDR3s include the opening cysteine and the closing phenylalanine or tryptophan.

TRBV20-1 13 CSVRQGSSYEQYF
TRBV10-3 15 CAISAGATISYEQYF
TRBV4-3 15 CASSQESLSGNEQFF
TRBV28 16 CASSYSDRPGNYGYTF
TRBV7-2 12 CASSPGSYGYTF
TRBV5-6 16 CASSLETQTPTDTQYF
TRBV20-1 15 CSARPKDRLIGTQYF
TRBV28 13 CASSLTESGTQYF
TRBV5-1 14 CASSRDRVYNEQFF
TRBV20-1 14 CSARKKSTNEKLFF
TRBV7-9 16 CASSFSGGQGDFEAFF
TRBV6-2/TRBV6-3 14 CASSYSTGAQPQHF
TRBV7-6 16 CASSLGAVAFNTEAFF
TRBV11-2 13 CASSSRAPWEQYF
TRBV6-2/TRBV6-3 18 CASSYPLRGAPRTYEQYF
TRBV7-2 16 CASSLHGIGGTYGYTF
TRBV20-1 13 CSARTPSNQPQHF
TRBV11-2 11 CASSLGTGYYF
TRBV7-9 16 CASSLAPGQGSYEQYF
TRBV29-1 11 CSVERYTEAFF
TRBV7-6 13 CASSFGRNTEAFF
TRBV5-5 16 CASSLSQGGPTDTQYF
TRBV5-1 18 CASSSDRDSSSYNSPLHF
TRBV12-3/TRBV12-4 14 CASSYRGRDYGYTF
TRBV7-2 13 CASSLPTQETQYF
TRBV6-4 15 CASSPTTDSNTEAYF
TRBV6-1 15 CASSELQASTDTQYF
TRBV20-1 12 CSAPTSNQPQHF
TRBV2 14 CASKERANYNEQFF
TRBV6-2/TRBV6-3 14 CASSLSGSNYGYTF
TRBV6-2/TRBV6-3 15 CASSSPGTGTDTQYF
TRBV4-1 15 CASSPQAGQFYGYTF
TRBV29-1 12 CSSTRAGYGYTF
TRBV6-1 16 CASSEWRTEATDTQYF
TRBV7-2 14 CASSLRAPVYEQYF
TRBV18 15 CASSPYSGGTDTQYF
TRBV18 15 CASSPGTGGSYEQYF
TRBV11-3 14 CASSLDRGTGELFF
TRBV12-3/TRBV12-4 15 CANLRGQGAITEAFF